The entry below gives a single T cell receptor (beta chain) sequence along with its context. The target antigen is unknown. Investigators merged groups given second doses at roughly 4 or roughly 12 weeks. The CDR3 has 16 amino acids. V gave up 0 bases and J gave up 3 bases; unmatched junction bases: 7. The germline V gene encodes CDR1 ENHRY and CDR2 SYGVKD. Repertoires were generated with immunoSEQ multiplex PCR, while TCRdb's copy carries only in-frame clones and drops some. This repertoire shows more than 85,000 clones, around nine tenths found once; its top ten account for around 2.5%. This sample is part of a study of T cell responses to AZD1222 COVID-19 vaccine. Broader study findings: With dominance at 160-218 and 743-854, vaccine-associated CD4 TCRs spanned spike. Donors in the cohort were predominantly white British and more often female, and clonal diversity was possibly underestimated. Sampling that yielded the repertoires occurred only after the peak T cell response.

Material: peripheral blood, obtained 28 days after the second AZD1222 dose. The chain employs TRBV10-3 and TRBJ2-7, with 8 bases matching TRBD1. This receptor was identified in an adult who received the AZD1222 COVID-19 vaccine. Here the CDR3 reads CAISESRQGANYEQYF. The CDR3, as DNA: TGTGCCATCAGTGAGTCACGTCAGGGGGCGAACTACGAGCAGTACTTC.